These 18 T cell receptor beta chains came from one sample sequenced in a study of blood T cells in healthy people across ages. A second PCR, run for about 6 to 11 cycles, used a sample-barcoded 5' primer plus a J-beta primer mix. TCRdb redid the calling of the 5' RACE reads with MiXCR, one entry per CDR3 protein. The sample shows 450,000 to 700,000 distinct CDR3 sequences, 27% of them seen only once. Sequenced input: blood. All receptors derive from a woman in her 70s in good health.

About this clonotype itself: Mismatch with germline at one junction end may stem from a read error. This sequence joins TRBV10-3 and TRBJ1-1; the D gene is possibly TRBD1 (5 bases). This CDR3 is built from 14 residues. Germline loops: CDR1 ENHRY, CDR2 SYGVKD. CDR3 loop: CATSWDDRNTEAFF. For the CDR3, the DNA is TGTGCCACCAGTTGGGACGACCGGAACACTGAAGCTTTCTTT.

This clonotype occurred once. The chain uses TRBV7-2 and TRBJ1-1; D not resolved. The CDR3 consists of 14 residues. CDR1 is SGHTA and CDR2 is FQGNSA in the germline V gene. Between the trimmed V and J ends, which lost 2 bases and 4 bases, there was a span of 11 bases. CDR3 DNA: TGTACCAGCAGCTTATTAGCCCTGACCACTGAAGCTTTCTTT. This gives the protein CTSSLLALTTEAFF.

CDR3 sequence (DNA): TGTGCCACCAGCCAATCCACTATTGGCTACACCTTC. Translation gives CATSQSTIGYTF. The gene calls are TRBV15 and TRBJ1-2; D is undetermined. Trimming shortened V by 5 bases and J by 7 bases, and 11 bases separated the two germline ends. This CDR3 comprises 12 residues. Looked up from germline, CDR1 is LNHNV and CDR2 is YYDKDF (reference sequence).

This chain uses TRBV7-2 with TRBJ1-2; D is uncertain. Germline V gene sequence: CDR1 SGHTA, CDR2 FQGNSA. The V end was cut by 2 bases, the J end by 4 bases, with 8 bases between. CDR3 length equals 13 residues. CDR3 in amino acids: CASSLNIPYGYTF. The CDR3 coding sequence is TGTGCCAGCAGCTTAAACATCCCCTATGGCTACACCTTC.

The rearrangement joins TRBV5-1 to TRBJ1-1, with D maybe TRBD1 (6 bases). The CDR3 sequence is 16 residues long. Per germline, CDR1 SGHRS and CDR2 YFSETQ. V lost 2 bases to trimming and J lost 4 bases, with 18 bases between them. CDR3 sequence: CASSFGGRTDVTEAFF. The CDR3 nucleotides are TGCGCCAGCAGCTTTGGGGGGCGGACGGATGTCACTGAAGCTTTCTTT.

This clonotype was seen more than once but under ten times. The chain links TRBV27 to TRBJ2-5, with TRBD2 matching over 8 bases. Germline values: CDR1 MNHEY, CDR2 SMNVEV (reference sequence). This CDR3 has 14 amino acids. The V and J ends lost 8 bases and 4 bases, in that order; junction bases with no gene match: 9. The CDR3 nucleotides read TGTGCCAGCGCACAGCGGGGGACGGGAGAGACCCAGTACTTC. This sequence encodes CASAQRGTGETQYF.

The chain links TRBV20-1 to TRBJ1-1; tentative D call: TRBD1 (6 bases). Trimming removed 2 bases at V and 1 base at J, with 11 bases between. The CDR3 sequence is 14 residues long. CDR1 is DFQATT, CDR2 SNEGSKA, per germline (reference sequence). This CDR3 is CSARRQGTNTEAFF. Here the CDR3 DNA reads TGCAGTGCTAGAAGGCAGGGGACGAACACTGAAGCTTTCTTT.

The V call is TRBV12-3 or TRBV12-4, the J call TRBJ2-5; 9 bases map to TRBD2. The V and J ends lost 4 bases and 7 bases, in that order; junction bases with no gene match: 10. The CDR3 is 15 residues long. The CDR3 loop is CASSWTSDQGGTQYF. The CDR3 DNA reads TGTGCCAGCAGTTGGACTAGCGATCAGGGGGGGACCCAGTACTTC.

The chain is built from TRBV7-2 and TRBJ2-5; 9 nucleotides match TRBD2. This CDR3 region has 16 residues. Per the germline V gene, CDR1 is SGHTA and CDR2 is FQGNSA. V was pared by 1 base and J by 3 bases, with 6 bases of the junction left unmatched. Written as DNA, the CDR3 is TGTGCCAGCAGCTTAGGCGGGGGGGCCGGGGAAGAGACCCAGTACTTC. It yields the protein CASSLGGGAGEETQYF.

This clonotype has more than one count but fewer than ten. The rearrangement links TRBV7-2 to TRBJ2-7, with 9 bases lining up with TRBD1. This CDR3 region has 13 residues. Germline CDR1 and CDR2: SGHTA and FQGNSA. Unmatched junction bases numbered 5, after V lost 5 bases and J lost 6 bases. CDR3 residues: CASSAGQGLEQYF. In nucleotides, the CDR3 is TGTGCCAGCAGCGCGGGACAGGGACTCGAGCAGTACTTC. Complete variable domain (other parts from reference TRBV7-2 and TRBJ2-7): GAGVSQSPSNKVTEKGKDVELRCDPISGHTALYWYRQSLGQGLEFLIYFQGNSAPDKSGLPSDRFSAERTGGSVSTLTIQRTQQEDSAVYLCASSAGQGLEQYFGPGTRLTVT.

This clonotype was counted a few times. The chain recombines TRBV20-1 with TRBJ1-3; D remains unclear. With 2 bases removed from V and 4 bases from J, the gap between germline ends came to 6 bases. The V gene's germline CDR1 is DFQATT and CDR2 SNEGSKA (reference sequence). The CDR3 extends over 12 amino acids. The CDR3 here is CSARPSGNTIYF. The CDR3, as DNA: TGCAGTGCTAGACCCTCCGGAAACACCATATATTTT.

This clonotype was detected a few times. The J gene is TRBJ2-1, the V gene TRBV20-1; TRBD2 might be the D (5 bases). Trimming left V 6 bases short and J 8 bases short, with 20 bases between. The germline gives CDR1 DFQATT, CDR2 SNEGSKA (reference sequence). The CDR3 consists of 14 residues. CDR3 sequence: CSAHRASFIYEQFF. The CDR3 region has the DNA TGCAGTGCCCACCGCGCTAGCTTTATCTATGAGCAGTTCTTC.

The rearrangement uses TRBV5-1 and TRBJ2-5, with 8 bases that match TRBD2. The CDR3 length is 14 residues. The germline V gene encodes CDR1 SGHRS and CDR2 YFSETQ. V was pared by 4 bases and J by 2 bases, with 4 bases of the junction left unmatched. The CDR3 DNA is TGCGCCAGCAGCATTAGCGGGGTACAAGAGACCCAGTACTTC. As protein: CASSISGVQETQYF. The full variable domain, with the rest looked up from reference TRBV5-1 and TRBJ2-5, is KAGVTQTPRYLIKTRGQQVTLSCSPISGHRSVSWYQQTPGQGLQFLFEYFSETQRNKGNFPGRFSGRQFSNSRSEMNVSTLELGDSALYLCASSISGVQETQYFGPGTRLLVL.

The rearrangement uses TRBV27 and TRBJ2-1; D gene uncertain. CDR3 size: 16 residues. The germline V and J ends were trimmed by 5 bases and 0 bases, with 14 bases remaining between them. Germline CDR1 MNHEY, CDR2 SMNVEV (reference sequence). This chain's CDR3 is CASSLGISSSYNEQFF. The DNA of the CDR3 is TGTGCCAGCAGTCTAGGGATCTCTAGCTCCTACAATGAGCAGTTCTTC.

This clonotype came up once. The rearrangement links TRBV18 to TRBJ2-1; TRBD2 matches 13 bases. CDR3 length equals 17 residues. After removal of 3 bases from V and 9 bases from J, the junction contained 11 bases not matched to a gene. The germline CDR1 and CDR2 sequences are KGHSH and LQKENI. In DNA, the CDR3 is TGTGCCAGCTCACCTGCTCTACTGGGACTAGCGGGGACTGAGCAGTTCTTC. It is translated as CASSPALLGLAGTEQFF.

This clonotype was detected only a few times. The DNA for the CDR3 is TGCGCCAGCAGCTTGGGGGGGTGGGGCGGACACGAGAACTACGAGCAGTACTTC. Protein product: CASSLGGWGGHENYEQYF. The gene calls are TRBV5-1 and TRBJ2-5; either TRBD1 or TRBD2 may fit D (5 bases each). The better agreement between TRBJ2-7 and the DNA end casts doubt on the J call. This CDR3 has 18 amino acids. Germline CDR1 SGHRS, CDR2 YFSETQ.

The J gene is TRBJ1-2, the V gene TRBV19; 11 bases align to TRBD1. J lost 3 bases, V lost 6 bases, and 12 bases had no gene match. The germline gives CDR1 LNHDA, CDR2 SQIVND (reference sequence). The CDR3 extends over 17 amino acids. CDR3 residues: CASSLGTGGGLDYGYTF. The CDR3, as DNA: TGTGCCAGTAGCCTCGGGACAGGGGGAGGGTTGGACTATGGCTACACCTTC.

With regard to this clonotype: It is likely a read error, because the conserved phenylalanine at the end of the CDR3 is missing. The gene calls are TRBV20-1 and TRBJ2-1; 12 bases match TRBD2. The CDR3 has 14 residues. V lost 5 bases to trimming and J lost 8 bases; unmatched junction nucleotides: 7. Germline V lookup: CDR1 DFQATT, CDR2 SNEGSKA (reference sequence). CDR3 sequence: CSAPSGGARYEQFS. CDR3 sequence (DNA): TGCAGTGCTCCTAGCGGGGGGGCCCGGTATGAGCAGTTCTCC.